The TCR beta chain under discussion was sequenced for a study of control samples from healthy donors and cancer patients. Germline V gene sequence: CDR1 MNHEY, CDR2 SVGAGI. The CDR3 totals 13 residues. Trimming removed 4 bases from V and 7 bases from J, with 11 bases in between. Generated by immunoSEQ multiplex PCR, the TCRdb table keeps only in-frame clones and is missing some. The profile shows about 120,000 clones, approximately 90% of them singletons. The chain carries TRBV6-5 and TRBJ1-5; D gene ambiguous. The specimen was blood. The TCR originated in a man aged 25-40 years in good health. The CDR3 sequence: CASSLALQQPQHF. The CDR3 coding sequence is TGTGCCAGCAGTTTGGCCCTCCAACAGCCCCAGCATTTT.